The subject of this entry is one T cell receptor (beta chain). These data come from a study of blood T cell repertoires in COVID-19. Assay: immunoSEQ multiplex PCR; the TCRdb copy retains only in-frame clones and omits some. This repertoire shows 250,000 to 350,000 clones, around 87% found once; its top ten account for approximately 5.3%. The CDR3 is 11 residues long. Germline CDR1 reads SQVTM; CDR2 reads ANQGSEA. Trimming removed 5 bases from V and 5 bases from J, with 9 bases in between. Sequencing input: PBMCs or T cells enriched from blood (not recorded which). The clonotype comes from a young woman who had recovered from COVID-19. V and J are TRBV29-1 and TRBJ1-2; unclear D gene. CDR3 DNA: TGCAGCGTTTCGGAGGCTTATGGCTACACCTTC. Protein product: CSVSEAYGYTF.